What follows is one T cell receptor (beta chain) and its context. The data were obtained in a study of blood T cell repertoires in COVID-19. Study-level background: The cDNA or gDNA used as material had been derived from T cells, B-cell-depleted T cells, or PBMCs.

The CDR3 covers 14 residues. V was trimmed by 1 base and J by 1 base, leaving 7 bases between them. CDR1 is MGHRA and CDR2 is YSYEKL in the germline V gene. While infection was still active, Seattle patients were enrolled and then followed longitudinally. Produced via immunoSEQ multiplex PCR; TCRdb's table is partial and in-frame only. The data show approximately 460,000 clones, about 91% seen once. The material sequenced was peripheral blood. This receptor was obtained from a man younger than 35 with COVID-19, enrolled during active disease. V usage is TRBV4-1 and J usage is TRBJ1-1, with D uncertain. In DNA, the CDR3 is TGCGCCAGCAGCCAAGGACAATGGAACACTGAAGCTTTCTTT. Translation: CASSQGQWNTEAFF.